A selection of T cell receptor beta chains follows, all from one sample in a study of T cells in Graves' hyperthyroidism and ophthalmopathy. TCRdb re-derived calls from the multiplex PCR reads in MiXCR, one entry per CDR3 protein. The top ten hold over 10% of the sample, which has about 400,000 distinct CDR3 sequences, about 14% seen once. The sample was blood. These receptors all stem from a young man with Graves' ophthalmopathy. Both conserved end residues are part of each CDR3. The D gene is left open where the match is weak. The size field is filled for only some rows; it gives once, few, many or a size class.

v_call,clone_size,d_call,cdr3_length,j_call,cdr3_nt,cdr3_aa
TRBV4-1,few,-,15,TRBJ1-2,TGCGCCAGCAGCCAAGTATGGGCAGGGAACTATGGCTACACCTTC,CASSQVWAGNYGYTF
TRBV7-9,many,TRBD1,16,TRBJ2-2,TGTGCCAGCAGCCGACCGGGACAGGGAAACACCGGGGAGCTGTTTTTT,CASSRPGQGNTGELFF
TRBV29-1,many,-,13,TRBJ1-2,TGCAGCGTTGAGGCTTCTGGTGTGTATGGCTACACCTTC,CSVEASGVYGYTF
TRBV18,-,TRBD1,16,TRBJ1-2,TGTGCCAGCTCACCGAACCGGCCACAGGGGGGATATGGCTACACCTTC,CASSPNRPQGGYGYTF
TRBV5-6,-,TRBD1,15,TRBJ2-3,TGTGCCAGCAGGACAGGGGACGGGGGCACAGATACGCAGTATTTT,CASRTGDGGTDTQYF
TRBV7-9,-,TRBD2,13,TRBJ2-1,TGTGCCAGCTGGACTATCGGGGGGAATGAGCAGTTCTTC,CASWTIGGNEQFF
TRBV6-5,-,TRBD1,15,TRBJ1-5,TGTGCCAGCAGTTACTCGGGACAGGACGATCAGCCCCAGCATTTT,CASSYSGQDDQPQHF
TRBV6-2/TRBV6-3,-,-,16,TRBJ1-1,TGTGCCAGCACCCAGAGGGTGGGCCCGTCAAACACTGAAGCTTTCTTT,CASTQRVGPSNTEAFF
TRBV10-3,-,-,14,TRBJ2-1,TGTGCCATCAGCGAGCTCTCTTCCTACAATGAGCAGTTCTTC,CAISELSSYNEQFF
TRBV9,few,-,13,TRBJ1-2,TGTGCCAGCAGCGGGACACTCAACTATGGCTACACCTTC,CASSGTLNYGYTF
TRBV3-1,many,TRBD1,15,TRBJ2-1,TGTGCCAGCAGCCGGCCGGGACAGGGGGCAAATGAGCAGTTCTTC,CASSRPGQGANEQFF
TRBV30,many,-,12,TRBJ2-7,TGTGCCTGGAGTGTAGACCGATACGAGCAGTACTTC,CAWSVDRYEQYF